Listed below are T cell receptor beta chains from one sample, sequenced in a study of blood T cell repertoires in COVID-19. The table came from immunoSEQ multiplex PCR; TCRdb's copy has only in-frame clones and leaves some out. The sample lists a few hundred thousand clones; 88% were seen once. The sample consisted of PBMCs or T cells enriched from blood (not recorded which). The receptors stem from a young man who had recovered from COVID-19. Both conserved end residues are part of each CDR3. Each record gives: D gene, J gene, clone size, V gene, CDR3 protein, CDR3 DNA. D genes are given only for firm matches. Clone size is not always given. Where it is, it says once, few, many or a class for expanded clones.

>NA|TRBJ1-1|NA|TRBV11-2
CASSPDRTEAFF
TGTGCCAGCAGCCCCGACAGAACTGAAGCTTTCTTT
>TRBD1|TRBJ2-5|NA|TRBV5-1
CASSLQGTDQETQYF
TGCGCCAGCAGCTTGCAGGGGACAGACCAAGAGACCCAGTACTTC
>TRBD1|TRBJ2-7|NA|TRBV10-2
CASSEAWGQTYEQYF
TGCGCCAGCAGTGAGGCCTGGGGACAGACCTACGAGCAGTACTTC
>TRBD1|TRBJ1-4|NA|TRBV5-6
CASSVDRGEYEKLFF
TGTGCCAGCAGCGTCGACAGGGGGGAGTATGAAAAACTGTTTTTT
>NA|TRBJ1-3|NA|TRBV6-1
CASSVLRGKSGNTIYF
TGTGCCAGCAGTGTCCTTCGGGGGAAATCCGGAAACACCATATATTTT
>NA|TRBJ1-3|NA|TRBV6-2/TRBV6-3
CASSYSSVTRGNTIYF
TGTGCCAGCAGTTACTCGTCAGTTACTAGAGGAAACACCATATATTTT
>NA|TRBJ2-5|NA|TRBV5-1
CASSLATGKGQETQYF
TGCGCCAGCAGCTTGGCTACAGGGAAGGGGCAAGAGACCCAGTACTTC
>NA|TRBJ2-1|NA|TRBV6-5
CASRTGGAYNEQFF
TGTGCCAGCAGAACAGGTGGGGCCTACAATGAGCAGTTCTTC
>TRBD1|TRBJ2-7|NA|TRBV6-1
CASSAFWQGVAYEQYF
TGTGCCAGCAGTGCGTTCTGGCAGGGGGTGGCCTACGAGCAGTACTTC
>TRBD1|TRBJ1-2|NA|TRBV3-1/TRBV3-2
CASSQDLQGAPYGYTF
TGTGCCAGCAGCCAAGATCTTCAGGGGGCGCCCTATGGCTACACCTTC
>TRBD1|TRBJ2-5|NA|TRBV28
CASSPEDRVFQETQYF
TGTGCCAGCAGCCCCGAGGACAGGGTGTTTCAAGAGACCCAGTACTTC
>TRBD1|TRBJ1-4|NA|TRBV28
CASSLVDRVSEKLFF
TGTGCCAGCAGTTTAGTCGACAGGGTCTCTGAAAAACTGTTTTTT
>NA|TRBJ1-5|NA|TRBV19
CASRSGRVQPQHF
TGTGCCAGTAGAAGCGGACGAGTCCAGCCCCAGCATTTT
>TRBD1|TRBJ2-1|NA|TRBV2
CASYLGTVPHNEQFF
TGTGCCAGCTATCTAGGGACAGTGCCTCACAATGAGCAGTTCTTC
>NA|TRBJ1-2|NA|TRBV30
CAWKWGTTSNNGYTF
TGTGCCTGGAAATGGGGGACTACTAGTAACAATGGCTACACCTTC
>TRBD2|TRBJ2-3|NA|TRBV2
CASSEGEGSTDTQYF
TGTGCCAGCAGTGAAGGGGAGGGAAGCACAGATACGCAGTATTTT
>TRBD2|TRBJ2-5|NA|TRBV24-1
CATSDSTSGDPHQETQYF
TGTGCCACCAGTGATTCCACTAGCGGGGATCCCCACCAAGAGACCCAGTACTTC
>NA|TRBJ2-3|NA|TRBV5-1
CASSLYGSRASGTDTQYF
TGCGCCAGCAGCTTGTATGGATCGCGGGCTAGCGGCACAGATACGCAGTATTTT
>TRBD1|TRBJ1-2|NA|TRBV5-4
CASSSGTGSSYGYTF
TGTGCCAGCAGCTCGGGGACAGGAAGCTCTTATGGCTACACCTTC
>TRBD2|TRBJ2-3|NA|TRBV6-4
CASGPGGSTDTQYF
TGTGCCAGCGGACCGGGGGGTAGCACAGATACGCAGTATTTT
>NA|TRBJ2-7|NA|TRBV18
CASSPDQANPSYEQYF
TGTGCCAGCTCACCGGATCAGGCGAACCCCTCCTACGAGCAGTACTTC
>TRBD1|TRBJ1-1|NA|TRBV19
CASSTGQGWTEAFF
TGTGCCAGTAGCACCGGACAGGGCTGGACTGAAGCTTTCTTT
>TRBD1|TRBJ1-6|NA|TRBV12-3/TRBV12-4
CASRKGQVAPLHF
TGTGCCAGCAGAAAGGGACAGGTGGCACCCCTCCACTTT
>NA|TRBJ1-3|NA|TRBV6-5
CASSYNRDGNTIYF
TGTGCCAGCAGTTACAACAGGGATGGAAACACCATATATTTT
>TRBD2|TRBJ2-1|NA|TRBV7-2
CASSWAPGLASNEQFF
TGTGCCAGCAGCTGGGCGCCGGGACTAGCGTCCAATGAGCAGTTCTTC
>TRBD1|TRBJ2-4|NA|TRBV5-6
CASSLLSGTGFKNIQYF
TGTGCCAGCAGCTTATTGTCCGGGACAGGGTTCAAAAACATTCAGTACTTC
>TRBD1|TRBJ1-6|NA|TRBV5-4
CASSLLGQGAFSPLHF
TGTGCCAGCAGCTTGCTTGGACAGGGGGCGTTTTCACCCCTCCACTTT
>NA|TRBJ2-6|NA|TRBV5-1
CASSPTPGAGANVLTF
TGCGCCAGCAGCCCGACACCCGGTGCTGGGGCCAACGTCCTGACTTTC
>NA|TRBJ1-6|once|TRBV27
CASSLSGVHYNSPLHF
TGTGCCAGCAGTTTATCGGGAGTGCATTATAATTCACCCCTCCACTTT
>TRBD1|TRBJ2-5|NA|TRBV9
CASTRQGNQETQYF
TGTGCCAGCACCCGACAGGGGAATCAAGAGACCCAGTACTTC
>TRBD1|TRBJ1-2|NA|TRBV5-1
CASSLRTGSGANYGYTF
TGCGCCAGCAGCTTAAGGACAGGGAGTGGGGCTAACTATGGCTACACCTTC